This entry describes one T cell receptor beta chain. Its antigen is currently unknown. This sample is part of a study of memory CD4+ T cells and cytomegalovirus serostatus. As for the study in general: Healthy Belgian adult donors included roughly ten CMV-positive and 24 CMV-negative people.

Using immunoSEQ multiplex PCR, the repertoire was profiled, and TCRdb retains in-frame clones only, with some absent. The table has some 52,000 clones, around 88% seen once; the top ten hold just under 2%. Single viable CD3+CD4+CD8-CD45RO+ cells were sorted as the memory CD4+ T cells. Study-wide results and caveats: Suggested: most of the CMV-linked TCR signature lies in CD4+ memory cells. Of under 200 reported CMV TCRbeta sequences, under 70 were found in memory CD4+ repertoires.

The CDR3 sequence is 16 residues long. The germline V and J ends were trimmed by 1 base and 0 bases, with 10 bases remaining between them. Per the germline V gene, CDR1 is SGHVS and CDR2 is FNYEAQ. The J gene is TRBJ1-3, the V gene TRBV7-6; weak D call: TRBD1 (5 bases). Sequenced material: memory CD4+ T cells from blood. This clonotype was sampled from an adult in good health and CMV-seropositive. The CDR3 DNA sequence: TGTGCCAGCAGCTTAGGCGCAGGGTACTCTGGAAACACCATATATTTT. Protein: CASSLGAGYSGNTIYF.